This T cell receptor beta chain was sequenced for a study of blood T cell repertoires in COVID-19. The data were produced by immunoSEQ multiplex PCR, yet TCRdb's version contains in-frame clones alone and is incomplete. The data contain about 240,000 clones, around 85% of them singletons. V was shortened by 5 bases and J by 4 bases, with 14 bases between the two germline ends. This CDR3 contains 14 residues. Germline V gene sequence: CDR1 SGHTA, CDR2 FQGNSA. This receptor was identified in a man aged 55 to 70 with acute or convalescent COVID-19. Sequenced input: peripheral blood. The chain joins TRBV7-2 to TRBJ1-2; D is unresolved. The CDR3 DNA reads TGTGCCAGCAGCCTAGACACCGACACCTATGGCTACACCTTC. Its protein is CASSLDTDTYGYTF.